This TCR beta chain derives from a study of metastatic and nonmetastatic thyroid tumors. About the research overall: Across blood and tumor or nodule tissue, repertoires from malignant and benign thyroid patients were compared with one another.

Thyroid surgery was performed in patients who had received no treatment beforehand. This clone showed up many times. The target antigen is unknown. General study findings and limits: Relative to benign nodules, malignant thyroid tumors were reportedly characterized by significantly elevated TCR beta diversity in blood and tumor.

Per the authors' pipeline: Clinicopathological groups supplied CDR3 differences that were used to build a distant-metastasis classifier for papillary thyroid cancer. Through MiXCR, TCRdb re-clonotyped the PCR reads. The V and J calls shown here were made by TCRdb, not taken from the authors' results. Counted here are about 16,000 clones, 20% to 25% occurring once; the ten biggest clones make up about 13%. This CDR3 is 16 amino acids long. V was cut by 0 bases and J by 14 bases, with 24 bases left in between. The germline V gene encodes CDR1 MGHRA and CDR2 YSYEKL. Sequencing was carried out using tumor tissue. This clonotype was obtained from a male donor with papillary thyroid cancer or a benign thyroid nodule (not recorded which). Some clones in this sample may be carry-over from other donors' samples. This chain connects TRBV4-1 to TRBJ2-3; D tentatively fits TRBD1 or TRBD2 (5 bases each). The CDR3 bases are TGCGCCAGCAGCCAAGATTTGAGGGCACCCCAGGGTTATCGGTATTTT. Translated: CASSQDLRAPQGYRYF.